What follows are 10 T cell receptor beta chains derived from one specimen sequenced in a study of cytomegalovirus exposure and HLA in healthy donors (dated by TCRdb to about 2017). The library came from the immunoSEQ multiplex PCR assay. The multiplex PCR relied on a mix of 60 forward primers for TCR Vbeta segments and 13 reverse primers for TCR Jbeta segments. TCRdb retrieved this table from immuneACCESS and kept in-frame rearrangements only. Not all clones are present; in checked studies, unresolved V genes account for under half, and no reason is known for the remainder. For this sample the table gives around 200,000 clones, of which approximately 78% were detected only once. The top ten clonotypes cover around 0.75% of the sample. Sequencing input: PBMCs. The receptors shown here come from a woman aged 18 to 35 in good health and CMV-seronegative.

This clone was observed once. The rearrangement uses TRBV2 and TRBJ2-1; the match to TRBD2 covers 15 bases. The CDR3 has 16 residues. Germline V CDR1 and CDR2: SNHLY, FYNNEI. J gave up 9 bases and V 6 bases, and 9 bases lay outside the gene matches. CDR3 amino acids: CASRQSGLAGGGEQFF. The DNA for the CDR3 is TGTGCCAGCAGACAGAGTGGACTAGCGGGGGGGGGTGAGCAGTTCTTC.

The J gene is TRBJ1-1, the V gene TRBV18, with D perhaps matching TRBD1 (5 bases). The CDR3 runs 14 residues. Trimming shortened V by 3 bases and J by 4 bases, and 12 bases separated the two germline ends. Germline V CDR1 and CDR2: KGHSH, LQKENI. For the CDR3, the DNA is TGTGCCAGCTCACCGCGGGACGGCTCCACTGAAGCTTTCTTT. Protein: CASSPRDGSTEAFF. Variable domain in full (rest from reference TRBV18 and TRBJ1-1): NAGVMQNPRHLVRRRGQEARLRCSPMKGHSHVYWYRQLPEEGLKFMVYLQKENIIDESGMPKERFSAEFPKEGPSILRIQQVVRGDSAAYFCASSPRDGSTEAFFGQGTRLTVV.

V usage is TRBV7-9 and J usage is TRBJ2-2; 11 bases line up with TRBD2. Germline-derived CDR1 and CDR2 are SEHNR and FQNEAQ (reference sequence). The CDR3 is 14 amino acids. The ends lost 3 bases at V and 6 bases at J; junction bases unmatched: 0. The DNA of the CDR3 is TGTGCCAGCAGCTTGACTAGCGGGGCCGGGGAGCTGTTTTTT. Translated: CASSLTSGAGELFF.

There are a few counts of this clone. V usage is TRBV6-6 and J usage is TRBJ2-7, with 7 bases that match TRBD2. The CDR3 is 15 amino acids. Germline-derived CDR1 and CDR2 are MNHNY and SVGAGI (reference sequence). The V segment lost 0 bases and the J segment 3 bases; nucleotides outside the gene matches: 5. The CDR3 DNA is TGTGCCAGCAGTTACTCGGGAGGCGGGGGCTACGAGCAGTACTTC. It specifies CASSYSGGGGYEQYF.

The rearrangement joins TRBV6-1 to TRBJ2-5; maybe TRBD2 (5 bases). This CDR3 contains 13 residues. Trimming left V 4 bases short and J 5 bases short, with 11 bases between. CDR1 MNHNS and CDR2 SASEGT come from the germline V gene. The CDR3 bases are TGTGCCAGCAGTGGTAATAGCGTCGAGACCCAGTACTTC. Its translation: CASSGNSVETQYF.

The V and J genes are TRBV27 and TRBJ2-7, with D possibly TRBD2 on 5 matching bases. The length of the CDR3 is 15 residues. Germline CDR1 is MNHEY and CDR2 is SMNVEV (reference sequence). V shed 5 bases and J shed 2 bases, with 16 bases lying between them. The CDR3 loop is CASSTRGYRTYEQYF. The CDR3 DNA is TGTGCCAGCAGTACCCGGGGATACCGGACCTACGAGCAGTACTTC.

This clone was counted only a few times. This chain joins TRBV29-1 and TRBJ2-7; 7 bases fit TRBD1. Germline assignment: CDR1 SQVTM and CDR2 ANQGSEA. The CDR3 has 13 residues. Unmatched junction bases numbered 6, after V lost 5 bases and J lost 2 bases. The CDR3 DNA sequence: TGCAGCGTTCTACGACAGGGCACCTACGAGCAGTACTTC. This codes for CSVLRQGTYEQYF.

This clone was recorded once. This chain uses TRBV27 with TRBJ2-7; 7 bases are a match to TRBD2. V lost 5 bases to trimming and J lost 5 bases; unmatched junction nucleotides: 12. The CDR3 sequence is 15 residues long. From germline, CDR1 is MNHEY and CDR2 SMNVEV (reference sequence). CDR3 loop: CASSPLAAGVDEQYF. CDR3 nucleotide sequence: TGTGCCAGCAGTCCACTCGCGGCGGGAGTCGACGAGCAGTACTTC.

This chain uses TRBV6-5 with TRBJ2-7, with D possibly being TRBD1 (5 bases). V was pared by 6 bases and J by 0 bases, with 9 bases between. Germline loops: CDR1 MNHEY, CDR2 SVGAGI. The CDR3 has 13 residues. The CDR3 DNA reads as TGTGCCAGCAGCCACAGGAACTCCTACGAGCAGTACTTC. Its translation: CASSHRNSYEQYF.

CDR3 residues: CATSGQGIVSDTQYF. The DNA for the CDR3 is TGCGCCACCTCCGGCCAGGGAATAGTCTCAGATACGCAGTATTTT. The chain combines TRBV4-1 with TRBJ2-3, with D possibly TRBD1 on 5 matching bases. V was shortened by 10 bases and J by 4 bases, with 21 bases between the two germline ends. CDR1 is MGHRA, CDR2 YSYEKL, per germline. This CDR3 is built from 15 residues.